Presented here are 31 T cell receptor beta chains from one specimen sequenced in a study of CD4 T cells in relation to SARS-CoV-2 and coronaviruses. Before the COVID-19 pandemic, during about 2010-2019, CD4+ T cells were taken from unexposed donors. After around nine days of culture, CD4+ T cells were isolated. These receptors lack a known antigen. Sequencing used immunoSEQ multiplex PCR; TCRdb keeps in-frame clones, though not all of them. Of more than 20,000 clones in the sample, about three fifths were seen once. Sequences were obtained from CD4+ T cells from PBMCs, cultured in vitro. Receptor source: a human donor in good health.

This clone was recorded a few times. The DNA for the CDR3 is TGTGCCAGCAGCAAAGACGCGGCAGGGAGCTATGGCTACACCTTC. Translation gives CASSKDAAGSYGYTF. This chain joins TRBV21-1 and TRBJ1-2. TRBV21-1 is a pseudogene. The CDR3 is 15 residues long.

By share, this clone ranks as large. This chain connects TRBV12-3 or TRBV12-4 to TRBJ1-2, with 7 nucleotides matching TRBD1. The CDR3 is 13 residues long. V shed 3 bases and J 4 bases; nucleotides not matched to a gene: 2. The DNA of the CDR3 is TGTGCCAGCAGTTTTGACAGGGTCTATGGCTACACCTTC. It encodes CASSFDRVYGYTF.

The CDR3 DNA follows: TGCGCCAGCAGCCAAGTGGGCACCTCTGGAAACACCATATATTTT. This encodes CASSQVGTSGNTIYF. The chain joins TRBV4-1 to TRBJ1-3; D is ambiguous. V was pared by 1 base and J by 0 bases, with 7 bases between. Germline CDR1 is MGHRA and CDR2 is YSYEKL. The CDR3 consists of 15 residues.

This clone was recorded only once. The V call is TRBV7-9, the J call TRBJ1-5, with D perhaps TRBD1 (5 bases). Trimming took 5 bases from V and 5 from J, leaving 7 bases between them. CDR3 length equals 12 residues. Germline V gene lookup returns CDR1 SEHNR and CDR2 FQNEAQ (reference sequence). This CDR3 is CASSRGDQPQHF. In DNA form, the CDR3 reads TGTGCCAGCAGCCGGGGGGATCAGCCCCAGCATTTT. The full variable domain, in which reference TRBV7-9 and TRBJ1-5 provide the parts outside the CDR3, is DTGVSQNPRHKITKRGQNVTFRCDPISEHNRLYWYRQTLGQGPEFLTYFQNEAQLEKSRLLSDRFSAERPKGSFSTLEIQRTEQGDSAMYLCASSRGDQPQHFGDGTRLSIL.

There are a few counts of this clone. This chain joins TRBV2 and TRBJ2-1, with D perhaps given as TRBD1 or TRBD2 (5 bases each). CDR1 and CDR2 (germline): SNHLY, FYNNEI. This CDR3 is built from 14 residues. V gave up 7 bases and J gave up 0 bases, with 10 bases separating them. CDR3 DNA: TGTGCCAGCACCAAGGGGACCTCCTACAATGAGCAGTTCTTC. This sequence encodes CASTKGTSYNEQFF.

This clone has more than one count but fewer than ten. This chain joins TRBV12-3 or TRBV12-4 and TRBJ1-2; no clear D gene. Deletions cut 3 bases from V and 4 bases from J, with 9 bases between. The CDR3 loop spans 13 amino acids. The CDR3 region is CASSFDTPYGYTF. CDR3 nucleotide sequence: TGTGCCAGCAGTTTCGACACCCCCTATGGCTACACCTTC.

This clone has just one count. The chain combines TRBV10-1 with TRBJ2-5, with a possible D match to TRBD2 (6 bases). V was trimmed by 1 base and J by 2 bases, leaving 11 bases between them. Germline V CDR1 and CDR2: WNHNN, SYGVQD (reference sequence). This CDR3 contains 15 residues. The CDR3 nucleotides read TGCGCCAGCAGTGAGTGGGGTAGCGGTCAAGAGACCCAGTACTTC. As protein: CASSEWGSGQETQYF.

This rearrangement joins TRBV29-1 to TRBJ1-3, with D hard to call. CDR3 size: 14 residues. Between the trimmed V and J ends, which lost 7 bases and 0 bases, there was a span of 13 bases. CDR1 is SQVTM and CDR2 is ANQGSEA in the germline V gene. DNA of the CDR3: TGCAGCGCAGAAGTTAATTCCTCTGGAAACACCATATATTTT. Encoded protein: CSAEVNSSGNTIYF. Variable domain in full (rest from reference TRBV29-1 and TRBJ1-3): SAVISQKPSRDICQRGTSLTIQCQVDSQVTMMFWYRQQPGQSLTLIATANQGSEATYESGFVIDKFPISRPNLTFSTLTVSNMSPEDSSIYLCSAEVNSSGNTIYFGEGSWLTVV.

The rearrangement links TRBV7-8 to TRBJ1-2; 12 bases are a match to TRBD1. Germline values: CDR1 SGHVS, CDR2 FQNEAQ. V trimming: 2 bases; J trimming: 8 bases; junction bases outside the gene matches: 3. The CDR3 sequence is 14 residues long. CDR3 loop: CASSLFGTGGGYTF. The CDR3 DNA reads TGTGCCAGCAGCTTATTTGGGACAGGGGGCGGCTACACCTTC.

This clone has just a few counts. The V call is TRBV12-3 or TRBV12-4, the J call TRBJ1-2; D gene unclear. The CDR3 is made up of 13 amino acids. Trimming pared 2 bases from V and 8 bases from J, leaving 12 bases between. CDR3 residues: CASSLQSLGGYTF. Written as DNA, the CDR3 is TGTGCCAGCAGTTTACAGAGCCTGGGGGGCTACACCTTC.

The sample holds a few counts of this clone. The V call is TRBV7-9, the J call TRBJ1-1; D call uncertain. The germline V gene encodes CDR1 SEHNR and CDR2 FQNEAQ (reference sequence). The CDR3 runs 13 residues. The V and J ends lost 6 bases and 12 bases respectively, with 20 bases between them. The CDR3 sequence is CASRQAGPQATFF. Here the CDR3 DNA reads TGTGCCAGCAGGCAAGCGGGCCCTCAGGCGACTTTCTTT.

This clone was picked up a small number of times. The chain links TRBV7-2 to TRBJ1-3; maybe TRBD1 (6 bases). The CDR3 contains 15 residues. The V and J ends lost 3 bases and 2 bases respectively, with 11 bases between them. CDR1 and CDR2 from the germline V gene are SGHTA and FQGNSA. The CDR3 sequence: CASSFQGRAGNTIYF. The CDR3 nucleotides read TGTGCCAGCAGCTTTCAGGGGCGCGCTGGAAACACCATATATTTT.

The rearrangement links TRBV4-3 to TRBJ1-1, with a weak D call TRBD1 (6 bases). Trimming stripped 1 base from V and 11 bases from J, with 11 bases between. Germline V lookup: CDR1 LGHNA, CDR2 YSLEER. This CDR3 is 12 amino acids long. CDR3 in amino acids: CASSQGGGDAFF. In DNA form, the CDR3 reads TGCGCCAGCAGCCAAGGGGGGGGCGACGCTTTCTTT.

This chain links TRBV19 with TRBJ2-1; 9 bases align to TRBD2. The CDR3 contains 15 residues. Germline V gives CDR1 LNHDA, CDR2 SQIVND (reference sequence). J gave up 4 bases and V 7 bases, and 8 bases lay outside the gene matches. CDR3 sequence (DNA): TGTGCCAGTATCGGGGTAGCGGGAGATTACAATGAGCAGTTCTTC. Translation gives CASIGVAGDYNEQFF.

The CDR3: CASSQGLAPGEQYF. The CDR3 nucleotides read TGCGCCAGCAGCCAGGGACTAGCGCCGGGGGAGCAGTACTTC. The chain carries TRBV4-1 and TRBJ2-7; 10 bases are a match to TRBD2. CDR3 length: 14 residues. The ends lost 3 bases at V and 7 bases at J; junction bases unmatched: 6. Per the germline V gene, CDR1 is MGHRA and CDR2 is YSYEKL.

The rearrangement joins TRBV7-2 to TRBJ2-3; TRBD1 might be the D (6 bases). The CDR3 is made up of 15 amino acids. Germline CDR1 reads SGHTA; CDR2 reads FQGNSA. V lost 5 bases to trimming and J lost 3 bases, with 15 bases between them. The CDR3 protein is CASSPVGGWTDTQYF. CDR3 coding DNA: TGTGCCAGCAGCCCGGTAGGGGGTTGGACAGATACGCAGTATTTT.

The table lists this clone with a few counts. This chain joins TRBV2 and TRBJ1-2; perhaps TRBD1 as D (5 bases). Trimming cost V 4 bases and J 2 bases, with 8 bases left between them. CDR1 SNHLY and CDR2 FYNNEI come from the germline V gene. CDR3 length: 13 residues. The CDR3 sequence is CASSAGGNYGYTF. The DNA for the CDR3 is TGTGCCAGCAGTGCGGGGGGGAACTATGGCTACACCTTC.

The V call is TRBV4-3, the J call TRBJ1-3; the D is unclear. The CDR3 has 16 residues. V was pared by 0 bases and J by 2 bases, with 11 bases between. Germline lookup yields CDR1 LGHNA and CDR2 YSLEER. In DNA form, the CDR3 reads TGCGCCAGCAGCCAAGATTATGGCGTTGCTGGAAACACCATATATTTT. Residues: CASSQDYGVAGNTIYF.

This chain connects TRBV11-2 to TRBJ2-3; 12 nucleotides line up with TRBD2. The CDR3 extends over 17 amino acids. Trimming at V came to 7 bases and at J to 3 bases, leaving 11 bases not matched to a gene. CDR1 is SGHAT, CDR2 FQNNGV, per germline. CDR3 DNA sequence: TGTGCCAGCAAACCAGGGGCTAGCGGGGGGGCTACAGATACGCAGTATTTT. Translation: CASKPGASGGATDTQYF.

V gene TRBV5-1 combines with J gene TRBJ2-3, with 8 bases aligning to TRBD2. There are 14 residues in the CDR3. Trimming took 3 bases from V and 6 from J; bases not matched to a gene: 6. The germline V gene has CDR1 SGHRS and CDR2 YFSETQ. The CDR3 DNA is TGCGCCAGCAGCTACGGACTAGCTTCGGATACGCAGTATTTT. This translates into CASSYGLASDTQYF.

The chain is built from TRBV7-4 and TRBJ1-4; D unresolved. The CDR3 is 16 amino acids. Germline V gives CDR1 SGHVT, CDR2 SQSDAQ. V was pared by 3 bases and J by 9 bases, with 20 bases between. DNA of the CDR3: TGTGCCAGCAGCTTGGGAGGACGAGTGCGGGATAAAAAACTGTTTTTT. Protein product: CASSLGGRVRDKKLFF.

This clone has only a few counts. This chain uses TRBV3-1 (or the pseudogene TRBV3-2) with TRBJ1-2; the match to TRBD1 covers 9 bases. This CDR3 region has 15 residues. J lost 4 bases, V lost 4 bases, and 7 bases had no gene match. Germline CDR1 and CDR2: LGHDT and YNNKEL (reference sequence). CDR3 bases: TGTGCCAGCAGCCCCCTCGGGACAGGGATCTATGGCTACACCTTC. Its protein product is CASSPLGTGIYGYTF.

The V and J genes are TRBV5-4 and TRBJ2-3, with 10 bases that match TRBD2. The V gene's germline CDR1 is SGHNT and CDR2 YYREEE (reference sequence). The junction had 8 bases not matched to a gene; V was cut back by 0 bases and J by 4 bases. The length of the CDR3 is 17 residues. The CDR3 here is CASSLAVSGGASDTQYF. The CDR3 DNA is TGTGCCAGCAGCTTGGCGGTGAGCGGGGGGGCCTCAGATACGCAGTATTTT.

The rearrangement joins TRBV19 to TRBJ1-1; 8 positions agree with TRBD1. V was pared by 3 bases and J by 3 bases, with 3 bases of the junction left unmatched. The CDR3 extends over 14 amino acids. Per germline, CDR1 LNHDA and CDR2 SQIVND (reference sequence). The CDR3 DNA sequence: TGTGCCAGTAGTATGCAGGGGGCGTACACTGAAGCTTTCTTT. Its translation: CASSMQGAYTEAFF.

This chain connects TRBV5-1 to TRBJ2-3; D is perhaps TRBD1 or TRBD2 (5 bases each). This CDR3 is built from 16 residues. V was clipped by 4 bases and J by 2 bases, with 17 bases between them. From germline, CDR1 is SGHRS and CDR2 YFSETQ. The CDR3 DNA reads TGCGCCAGCAGCGGGGAAGGGACGCCTCCCACAGATACGCAGTATTTT. It is translated as CASSGEGTPPTDTQYF.

This clone came up a few times. The chain combines TRBV30 with TRBJ2-5; maybe TRBD2 (5 bases). Trimming took off 4 bases at V and 7 bases at J, with 16 bases between the two ends. This CDR3 region has 13 residues. Germline CDR1 GTSNPN, CDR2 SVGIG (reference sequence). CDR3 residues: CAWTSPGVRTQYF. In DNA, the CDR3 is TGTGCCTGGACCTCCCCCGGGGTGCGGACCCAGTACTTC.

The J gene is TRBJ1-4, the V gene TRBV5-1, with 10 bases matching TRBD1. The junction had 7 bases not matched to a gene; V was cut back by 5 bases and J by 6 bases. Germline V gene lookup returns CDR1 SGHRS and CDR2 YFSETQ. The CDR3 contains 15 residues. CDR3 loop: CASSYDGTGDEKLFF. The CDR3 coding sequence is TGCGCCAGCAGTTATGACGGGACAGGGGATGAAAAACTGTTTTTT.

CDR3 coding DNA: TGTGCCTGGAGTGTCGGACAGGGGAACACTGAAGCTTTCTTT. Its translation is CAWSVGQGNTEAFF. This chain uses TRBV30 with TRBJ1-1, with 8 bases matching TRBD1. In germline, CDR1 is GTSNPN, CDR2 SVGIG (reference sequence). The junction had 1 base not matched to a gene; V was cut back by 0 bases and J by 1 base. The CDR3 runs to 14 residues.

The V and J genes are TRBV4-2 and TRBJ2-3, with 7 bases aligning to TRBD2. Germline values: CDR1 LGHNA, CDR2 YNFKEQ. Trimming at V came to 0 bases and at J to 0 bases, leaving 12 bases not matched to a gene. The CDR3 sequence is 19 residues long. The CDR3 coding sequence is TGTGCCAGCAGCCAAGATCTAGGCGGGAGCGGTCACAGCACAGATACGCAGTATTTT. Residues: CASSQDLGGSGHSTDTQYF.

This clone came up a few times. The rearrangement uses TRBV27 and TRBJ1-5; the D is unclear. The germline gives CDR1 MNHEY, CDR2 SMNVEV (reference sequence). The CDR3 covers 15 residues. Trimming shortened V by 6 bases and J by 0 bases, and 12 bases separated the two germline ends. The DNA of the CDR3 is TGTGCCAGCAGCCCATTGAGTGTTAGCAATCAGCCCCAGCATTTT. Residues: CASSPLSVSNQPQHF.

The rearrangement links TRBV4-3 to TRBJ1-4, with D perhaps matching TRBD1 (6 bases). Trimming stripped 4 bases from V and 2 bases from J, with 11 bases between. The germline V gene encodes CDR1 LGHNA and CDR2 YSLEER. The CDR3 spans 15 residues. CDR3 in amino acids: CASSPGGATNEKLFF. For the CDR3, the DNA is TGCGCCAGCAGCCCCGGGGGGGCTACTAATGAAAAACTGTTTTTT.